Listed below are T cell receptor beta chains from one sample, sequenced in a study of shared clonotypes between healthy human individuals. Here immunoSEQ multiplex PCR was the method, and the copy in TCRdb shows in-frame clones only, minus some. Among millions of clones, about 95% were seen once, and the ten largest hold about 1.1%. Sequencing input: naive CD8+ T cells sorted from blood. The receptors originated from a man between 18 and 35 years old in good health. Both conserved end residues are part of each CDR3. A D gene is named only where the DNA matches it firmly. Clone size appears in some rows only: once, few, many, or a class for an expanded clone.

CASSLGHSEETQYF,TGTGCCAGCAGCTTAGGGCACTCTGAAGAGACCCAGTACTTC,TRBV11-3,TRBJ2-5,-,-,14
CASSHGSGGLSNQPQHF,TGTGCCAGCAGCCATGGATCAGGGGGCTTGAGCAATCAGCCCCAGCATTTT,TRBV7-9,TRBJ1-5,TRBD1,-,17
CASSTVNQETQYF,TGCGCCAGCAGTACGGTTAACCAAGAGACCCAGTACTTC,TRBV10-2,TRBJ2-5,-,-,13
CASSLTSGGGTDTQYF,TGTGCCAGCAGCTTGACTAGCGGGGGCGGCACAGATACGCAGTATTTT,TRBV11-2,TRBJ2-3,TRBD2,-,16
CASSLGLRYEQYF,TGTGCCAGCAGTTTGGGACTCCGCTACGAGCAGTACTTC,TRBV27,TRBJ2-7,-,-,13
CASSQRQGPSGELFF,TGCGCCAGCAGCCAGAGACAGGGCCCCTCCGGGGAGCTGTTTTTT,TRBV4-1,TRBJ2-2,TRBD1,-,15
CACRGSSGANVLTF,TGTGCCTGCAGGGGGTCCTCTGGGGCCAACGTCCTGACTTTC,TRBV30,TRBJ2-6,TRBD1,few,14
CASSFVMETQYF,TGTGCCAGCAGCTTTGTAATGGAGACCCAGTACTTC,TRBV5-6,TRBJ2-5,-,once,12
CASSYTGAGYGYTF,TGTGCCAGCAGTTACACGGGGGCCGGCTATGGCTACACCTTC,TRBV6-5,TRBJ1-2,-,-,14
CASSPTASYNEQFF,TGTGCCAGCAGCCCGACTGCCTCCTACAATGAGCAGTTCTTC,TRBV7-3,TRBJ2-1,-,-,14
CASSYGADGQYF,TGTGCCAGCAGCTACGGGGCCGACGGGCAGTACTTC,TRBV7-9,TRBJ2-7,-,-,12
CASSVEGYEQYF,TGTGCCAGCAGCGTAGAGGGGTACGAGCAGTACTTC,TRBV9,TRBJ2-7,-,-,12
CASSPDWGVDYGYTF,TGTGCCAGTAGTCCTGACTGGGGGGTTGACTATGGCTACACCTTC,TRBV19,TRBJ1-2,-,-,15
CASSWDTDYEQYF,TGTGCCAGCAGCTGGGACACCGACTACGAGCAGTACTTC,TRBV11-2,TRBJ2-7,-,once,13
CASSFPGTGDTEQFF,TGTGCCAGCAGTTTCCCGGGGACAGGGGACACTGAGCAGTTCTTC,TRBV27,TRBJ2-1,TRBD1,-,15
CAWSVDVGGGYGYTF,TGTGCCTGGAGTGTCGATGTTGGGGGAGGCTATGGCTACACCTTC,TRBV30,TRBJ1-2,-,-,15